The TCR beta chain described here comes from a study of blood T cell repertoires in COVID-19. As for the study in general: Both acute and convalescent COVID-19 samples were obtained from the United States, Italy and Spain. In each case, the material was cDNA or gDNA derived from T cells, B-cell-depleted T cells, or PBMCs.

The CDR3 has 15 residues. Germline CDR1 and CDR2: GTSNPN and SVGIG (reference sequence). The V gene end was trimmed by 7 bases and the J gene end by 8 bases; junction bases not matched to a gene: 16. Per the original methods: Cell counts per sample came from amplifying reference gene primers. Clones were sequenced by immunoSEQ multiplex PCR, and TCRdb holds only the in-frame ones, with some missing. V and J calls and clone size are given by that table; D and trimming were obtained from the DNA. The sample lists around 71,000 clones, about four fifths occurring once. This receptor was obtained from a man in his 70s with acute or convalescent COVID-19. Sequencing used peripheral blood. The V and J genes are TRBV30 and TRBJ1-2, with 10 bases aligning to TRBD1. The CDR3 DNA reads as TGTGCCTATACCGGGACAGGGGCCGTAGATTCGGGCTACACCTTC. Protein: CAYTGTGAVDSGYTF.